Listed here are 13 T cell receptor beta chains from one sample, sequenced in a study of T-cell reconstitution after alpha-beta-depleted transplantation in children. Unique molecular identifiers were used to barcode this TCRbeta library. Each CDR3 protein gets one entry after TCRdb re-called the PCR reads with MiXCR. This table holds around 300,000 distinct CDR3 sequences, roughly 21% found once. The sequences come from PBMCs, mostly from graft donor cells, collected 180 days after TCRalphabeta/CD19-depleted stem cell transplant. Every receptor here comes from a male patient younger than 18 who had a stem cell transplant for acute lymphoblastic leukemia, so the T cells may come from the graft donor.

This clonotype was seen a handful of times. The gene calls are TRBV5-6 and TRBJ1-1; TRBD1 aligns across 8 bases. CDR1 and CDR2 from the germline V gene are SGHDT and YYEEEE. The CDR3 runs to 18 residues. V lost 2 bases to trimming and J lost 1 base; unmatched junction nucleotides: 13. The DNA for the CDR3 is TGTGCCAGCAGCTTTCTAGACAGGGGAGTTGTCGCGAACACTGAAGCTTTCTTT. Protein sequence: CASSFLDRGVVANTEAFF.

V and J are TRBV29-1 and TRBJ1-2, with D maybe TRBD1 (6 bases). V was shortened by 5 bases and J by 3 bases, with 16 bases between the two germline ends. The CDR3 spans 14 residues. In germline, CDR1 is SQVTM, CDR2 ANQGSEA. This CDR3 is CSVQHGGWDYGYTF. As DNA, the CDR3 is TGCAGCGTTCAACACGGGGGCTGGGACTATGGCTACACCTTC.

There are a few counts of this clonotype. This chain joins TRBV6-5 and TRBJ2-5; TRBD2 is a possible D gene (6 bases). The CDR3 runs to 16 residues. Looked up from germline, CDR1 is MNHEY and CDR2 is SVGAGI. V was cut by 2 bases and J by 2 bases, with 15 bases left in between. In DNA, the CDR3 is TGTGCCAGCAGTTACGGGGGGATGGGCAGGCAAGAGACCCAGTACTTC. Its translation: CASSYGGMGRQETQYF.

The chain links TRBV18 to TRBJ1-1; a weak D match, TRBD1 (5 bases). V lost 2 bases, J lost 5 bases, and 15 bases lay in between. In germline, CDR1 is KGHSH, CDR2 LQKENI. The CDR3 consists of 15 residues. CDR3 in DNA: TGTGCCAGCTCACCAGTGGGGACCCTGAGAACTGAAGCTTTCTTT. Translated: CASSPVGTLRTEAFF.

Worth noting for this clonotype: Sequence at one end of the junction differs from germline and may be a read error. The CDR3 coding sequence is TGTGCCAGCAGCTACCCGGGACTAGATCTTTGGACCTACGAGCCGTACTTC. This codes for CASSYPGLDLWTYEPYF. V is TRBV5-6 and J is TRBJ2-7, with 8 positions matching TRBD2. Germline assignment: CDR1 SGHDT and CDR2 YYEEEE. This CDR3 has 17 residues.

This clonotype was counted between two and nine times. J is TRBJ2-1 and V is TRBV4-1; 14 bases agree with TRBD2. CDR3 length equals 17 residues. Germline V gives CDR1 MGHRA, CDR2 YSYEKL. V gave up 4 bases and J gave up 4 bases; unmatched junction bases: 6. This CDR3 reads CASSPWTSGRTYNEQFF. The CDR3 coding sequence is TGCGCCAGCAGCCCTTGGACTAGCGGGAGGACGTACAATGAGCAGTTCTTC.

This clonotype was seen a few times. The J gene is TRBJ2-5, the V gene TRBV3-1, with 10 bases that match TRBD2. V was clipped by 10 bases and J by 4 bases; unmatched bases: 15. Germline CDR1 LGHDT, CDR2 YNNKEL (reference sequence). CDR3 length equals 16 residues. The CDR3, as DNA: TGTGCCACCACCTTTGTCAGCGGGAGGGCCAGAGAGACCCAGTACTTC. Translating it yields CATTFVSGRARETQYF.

The chain joins TRBV20-1 to TRBJ1-5; TRBD1 matches 8 bases. CDR3 length equals 13 residues. Unmatched junction bases numbered 4, after V lost 2 bases and J lost 7 bases. The germline CDR1 and CDR2 sequences are DFQATT and SNEGSKA (reference sequence). Here the CDR3 DNA reads TGCAGTGCTAGAAGGACAGGGAAGCAGCCCCAGCATTTT. Protein product: CSARRTGKQPQHF.

The chain couples TRBV2 to TRBJ2-2, with a possible D match to TRBD2 (5 bases). The CDR3 is 15 amino acids. Germline CDR1 reads SNHLY; CDR2 reads FYNNEI. Trimming left V 7 bases short and J 6 bases short, with 18 bases between. CDR3 bases: TGTGCCAGCACTCAAATCCTAGCCGAGGCCGGGGAGCTGTTTTTT. Its protein is CASTQILAEAGELFF.

The chain carries TRBV4-2 and TRBJ2-2, with D possibly TRBD2 on 5 matching bases. Germline V gene data show CDR1 as LGHNA and CDR2 as YNFKEQ. Trimming shortened V by 0 bases and J by 6 bases, and 11 bases separated the two germline ends. The CDR3 totals 15 residues. DNA for the CDR3: TGTGCCAGCAGCCAAGAGCTAGGGAGCGCCGGGGAGCTGTTTTTT. The encoded protein is CASSQELGSAGELFF.

This clonotype was detected only a few times. V is TRBV5-1 and J is TRBJ1-2; the match to TRBD1 covers 11 bases. Germline CDR1 and CDR2: SGHRS and YFSETQ. The CDR3 consists of 13 residues. V was clipped by 0 bases and J by 8 bases; unmatched bases: 0. CDR3 sequence (DNA): TGCGCCAGCAGCTTGGGGACAGGGGGCGGCTACACCTTC. It yields the protein CASSLGTGGGYTF.

In its sample, this clonotype was seen a few times. This rearrangement joins TRBV9 to TRBJ2-3; either TRBD1 or TRBD2 may supply D (6 bases each). V was pared by 3 bases and J by 0 bases, with 8 bases between. The CDR3 totals 14 residues. Germline V gene sequence: CDR1 SGDLS, CDR2 YYNGEE. The CDR3 coding sequence is TGTGCCAGCAGCGCGGGGGCTAGCACAGATACGCAGTATTTT. This codes for CASSAGASTDTQYF.

This chain uses TRBV7-6 with TRBJ2-1; D is undetermined. The germline gives CDR1 SGHVS, CDR2 FNYEAQ. This CDR3 spans 15 amino acids. Deletions cut 1 base from V and 3 bases from J, with 10 bases between. CDR3 DNA sequence: TGTGCCAGCAGCTTAGAGTGGCGGTACTACAATGAGCAGTTCTTC. This translates into CASSLEWRYYNEQFF.